Listed here are 29 T cell receptor beta chains from one sample, sequenced in a study of circulating and synovial CD4+ cells in juvenile arthritis. The repertoire was sequenced with immunoSEQ multiplex PCR; TCRdb's copy has only in-frame clones and lacks some. This sample has around 2,700 clones; around 90% occur once, and the top ten carry approximately 3.5%. Material for sequencing was HLA-DR+ CD4+ T cells from blood. The subset denotes: circulating pathogenic-like lymphocytes, sorted as HLA-DR+CD14-CD3+CD4+CD25low/- blood T cells. These receptor sequences come from a human donor with juvenile idiopathic arthritis.

The chain employs TRBV5-1 and TRBJ2-1, with D tentatively TRBD2 (7 bases). Germline V gene lookup returns CDR1 SGHRS and CDR2 YFSETQ. V gave up 1 base and J gave up 8 bases, with 19 bases separating them. CDR3 length: 16 amino acids. CDR3 region: CASSLSGGPGADEQFF. The CDR3 nucleotides read TGCGCCAGCAGCTTGTCCGGGGGGCCAGGTGCCGATGAGCAGTTCTTC.

The V and J genes are TRBV5-6 and TRBJ2-3, with 10 bases aligning to TRBD2. Germline CDR1 reads SGHDT; CDR2 reads YYEEEE. After removal of 1 base from V and 5 bases from J, the junction contained 10 bases not matched to a gene. The CDR3 is made up of 17 amino acids. In nucleotides, the CDR3 is TGTGCCAGCAGCTTGAGGCGGAGCGGGGGGGCTGTAGATACGCAGTATTTT. This sequence encodes CASSLRRSGGAVDTQYF. The full variable domain, rest sourced from reference TRBV5-6 and TRBJ2-3, is DAGVTQSPTHLIKTRGQQVTLRCSPKSGHDTVSWYQQALGQGPQFIFQYYEEEERQRGNFPDRFSGHQFPNYSSELNVNALLLGDSALYLCASSLRRSGGAVDTQYFGPGTRLTVL.

This chain connects TRBV5-6 to TRBJ2-4; 9 nucleotides line up with TRBD1. With V trimmed by 2 bases and J by 2 bases, 5 bases remained unmatched. This CDR3 is 16 amino acids long. The germline V gene has CDR1 SGHDT and CDR2 YYEEEE. CDR3 region: CASSLRTGGTKNIQYF. The CDR3, as DNA: TGTGCCAGCAGCTTACGTACAGGGGGCACCAAAAACATTCAGTACTTC.

This sequence joins TRBV7-3 and TRBJ2-5; TRBD1 matches at 9 bases. CDR3 length: 15 amino acids. The ends lost 5 bases at V and 5 bases at J; junction bases unmatched: 9. CDR1 SGHTA and CDR2 FQGTGA come from the germline V gene. The CDR3 coding sequence is TGTGCCAGCAGCCCGGGACAGGGTGGATTCGAGACCCAGTACTTC. This encodes CASSPGQGGFETQYF.

The chain employs TRBV6-1 and TRBJ2-7, with D unresolved. The CDR3 is 13 amino acids. Germline CDR1 and CDR2: MNHNS and SASEGT. V was pared by 7 bases and J by 4 bases, with 14 bases between. CDR3 in DNA: TGTGCCAGCATTGGTCGGTCTCGGTACGAGCAGTACTTC. Translated: CASIGRSRYEQYF.

The chain has TRBV19 and TRBJ1-6; D not resolved. Germline lookup yields CDR1 LNHDA and CDR2 SQIVND (reference sequence). This CDR3 contains 16 residues. With 2 bases removed from V and 11 bases from J, the gap between germline ends came to 19 bases. The CDR3 reads CASSIIGVATSTPLHF. For the CDR3, the DNA is TGTGCCAGTAGTATAATAGGTGTAGCAACCTCGACACCCCTCCACTTT. Variable domain in full (rest from reference TRBV19 and TRBJ1-6): DGGITQSPKYLFRKEGQNVTLSCEQNLNHDAMYWYRQDPGQGLRLIYYSQIVNDFQKGDIAEGYSVSREKKESFPLTVTSAQKNPTAFYLCASSIIGVATSTPLHFGNGTRLTVT.

This rearrangement joins TRBV29-1 to TRBJ1-1, with unresolved D. Trimming shortened V by 4 bases and J by 6 bases, and 9 bases separated the two germline ends. The CDR3 spans 11 residues. Germline V gives CDR1 SQVTM, CDR2 ANQGSEA. The CDR3 DNA is TGCAGCGTTGCCCCAGGTTCTGAAGCTTTCTTT. This gives the protein CSVAPGSEAFF.

As to this clone: The same CDR3 can be traced to other DNA sequences in this sample. The J gene is TRBJ1-6, the V gene TRBV6-5, with a possible D match to TRBD1 (5 bases). CDR1 and CDR2 (germline): MNHEY, SVGAGI. V lost 8 bases, J lost 4 bases, and 12 bases lay in between. The CDR3 totals 14 residues. The CDR3 is CASQRGGYNSPLHF. The CDR3 DNA is TGTGCCAGCCAACGGGGGGGTTATAATTCACCCCTCCACTTT.

The chain combines TRBV5-6 with TRBJ1-1; possibly TRBD1 for D (6 bases). V lost 3 bases and J 1 base, leaving 13 bases between the germline ends. Germline lookup yields CDR1 SGHDT and CDR2 YYEEEE. The CDR3 sequence is 15 residues long. The DNA of the CDR3 is TGTGCCAGCAGCTCTACCCGGGGACAGAACACTGAAGCTTTCTTT. It translates to CASSSTRGQNTEAFF.

V and J are TRBV21-1 and TRBJ2-1; the DNA was not used to check the table's D call, TRBD1. TRBV21-1 is a pseudogene. This CDR3 has 15 amino acids. CDR3 residues: CASSPLPRQINEQFF. In nucleotides, the CDR3 is TGTGCCAGCAGCCCCCTACCGAGACAGATCAATGAGCAGTTCTTC.

Comments on this clone: The sample has other DNA sequences that encode this CDR3 too. J is TRBJ2-1 and V is TRBV6-4; TRBD2 agrees at 9 bases. This CDR3 region has 14 residues. Trimming took 3 bases from V and 5 from J; bases not matched to a gene: 2. The germline V gene has CDR1 MRHNA and CDR2 SNTAGT. The CDR3, as DNA: TGTGCCAGCAGTGATAGCGGGGGCCACAATGAGCAGTTCTTC. Its translation is CASSDSGGHNEQFF.

The genes are TRBV7-7 and TRBJ2-3; D gene unclear. The CDR3 loop spans 14 amino acids. V gave up 5 bases and J gave up 0 bases, with 9 bases separating them. The germline gives CDR1 SSHAT, CDR2 FNYEAQ (reference sequence). This CDR3 reads CASSRSTSTDTQYF. CDR3 DNA sequence: TGTGCCAGCAGCCGTTCCACTAGCACAGATACGCAGTATTTT.

The V and J genes are TRBV6-6 and TRBJ1-2, with TRBD1 matching 8 bases. Germline V gene sequence: CDR1 MNHNY, CDR2 SVGAGI (reference sequence). The CDR3 contains 15 residues. The V gene end was trimmed by 4 bases and the J gene end by 3 bases; junction bases not matched to a gene: 7. CDR3 sequence (DNA): TGTGCCAGCAGTTCTCCGGGACAGGCAGACTATGGCTACACCTTC. This sequence encodes CASSSPGQADYGYTF.

The genes are TRBV5-6 and TRBJ1-5; TRBD1 is a possible D gene (6 bases). The V gene's germline CDR1 is SGHDT and CDR2 YYEEEE. The CDR3 is made up of 16 amino acids. V was trimmed by 6 bases and J by 0 bases, leaving 16 bases between them. The CDR3: CASIIDRKNSNQPQHF. The CDR3 DNA is TGTGCCAGCATCATAGACAGGAAAAATAGCAATCAGCCCCAGCATTTT.

CDR3 nucleotides: TGTGCCAGCAGCTCCGACGGGACACCCTACACTGAAGCTTTCTTT. Its protein is CASSSDGTPYTEAFF. V gene TRBV7-3 combines with J gene TRBJ1-1; possibly TRBD1 for D (6 bases). Between the trimmed V and J ends, which lost 4 bases and 3 bases, there was a span of 15 bases. Germline CDR1 is SGHTA and CDR2 is FQGTGA. CDR3 length equals 15 residues.

This clone was seen only once. The chain employs TRBV7-2 and TRBJ2-4; D possibly corresponds to TRBD1 (6 bases). Germline CDR1 reads SGHTA; CDR2 reads FQGNSA. The CDR3 has 15 amino acids. V dropped 2 bases and J dropped 2 bases, with 10 bases sitting between them. CDR3 coding DNA: TGTGCCAGCAGCTTACCGGGGACAACCAAAAACATTCAGTACTTC. This gives the protein CASSLPGTTKNIQYF. The entire variable domain, with the rest obtained from reference TRBV7-2 and TRBJ2-4, is as follows: GAGVSQSPSNKVTEKGKDVELRCDPISGHTALYWYRQSLGQGLEFLIYFQGNSAPDKSGLPSDRFSAERTGGSVSTLTIQRTQQEDSAVYLCASSLPGTTKNIQYFGAGTRLSVL.

The chain carries TRBV30 and TRBJ1-1; D call uncertain. The CDR3 is 12 amino acids. V was shortened by 2 bases and J by 1 base, with 5 bases between the two germline ends. The germline V gene encodes CDR1 GTSNPN and CDR2 SVGIG (reference sequence). CDR3 sequence: CAWSIRNTEAFF. The DNA of the CDR3 is TGTGCCTGGAGTATCAGGAACACTGAAGCTTTCTTT.

V usage is TRBV7-9 and J usage is TRBJ2-3; 7 bases are shared with TRBD2. The CDR3 consists of 15 residues. Germline values: CDR1 SEHNR, CDR2 FQNEAQ (reference sequence). After removal of 2 bases from V and 5 bases from J, the junction contained 7 bases not matched to a gene. The DNA of the CDR3 is TGTGCCAGCAGCTTAATGGCTAGCGGCAGAGATACGCAGTATTTT. Translating it yields CASSLMASGRDTQYF.

This chain links TRBV11-2 with TRBJ1-5; 7 nucleotides agree with TRBD1. This CDR3 region has 16 residues. Trimming at V came to 5 bases and at J to 6 bases, leaving 13 bases not matched to a gene. Germline assignment: CDR1 SGHAT and CDR2 FQNNGV. The CDR3 here is CASSRGGREERQPQHF. The CDR3 region has the DNA TGTGCCAGCAGCCGAGGGGGCAGGGAGGAGCGTCAGCCCCAGCATTTT.

The chain couples TRBV18 to TRBJ1-5, with 8 nucleotides matching TRBD1. Germline V CDR1 and CDR2: KGHSH, LQKENI. Trimming at V came to 3 bases and at J to 6 bases, leaving 4 bases not matched to a gene. The CDR3 is 14 amino acids. The CDR3, as DNA: TGTGCCAGCTCACCCCGGGACAGGCCTCAGCCCCAGCATTTT. Protein: CASSPRDRPQPQHF.

The chain combines TRBV4-3 with TRBJ1-4; 10 positions match TRBD1. Germline loops: CDR1 LGHNA, CDR2 YSLEER. Trimming cost V 3 bases and J 4 bases; bases outside gene matches: 5. The CDR3 totals 16 residues. The CDR3 DNA sequence: TGCGCCAGCAGCCATACCGGACAGGGGGGTAATGAAAAACTGTTTTTT. Translated, it gives CASSHTGQGGNEKLFF.

V and J are TRBV5-4 and TRBJ2-3; tentative D call: TRBD1 (6 bases). Deletions cut 7 bases from V and 4 bases from J, with 16 bases between. The CDR3 length is 14 residues. Per the germline V gene, CDR1 is SGHNT and CDR2 is YYREEE (reference sequence). The CDR3 here is CASAIKQGSDTQYF. The DNA of the CDR3 is TGTGCCAGCGCCATCAAACAGGGTTCAGATACGCAGTATTTT.

The chain is built from TRBV7-8 and TRBJ2-5, with D possibly matching TRBD1 (6 bases). The V end lost 5 bases, the J end lost 5 bases, and 15 bases lay between the germline ends. The CDR3 spans 14 residues. Germline V gene lookup returns CDR1 SGHVS and CDR2 FQNEAQ. As DNA, the CDR3 is TGTGCCAGCAGCCCCTCACAGGGTTTGGAGACCCAGTACTTC. Residues: CASSPSQGLETQYF.

The CDR3 spells CASRAGGGTRTDTQYF. CDR3 nucleotides: TGCGCCAGCAGGGCGGGGGGGGGTACACGCACAGATACGCAGTATTTT. The V and J genes are TRBV5-1 and TRBJ2-3; 9 bases match TRBD2. CDR1 is SGHRS and CDR2 is YFSETQ in the germline V gene. Unmatched junction bases numbered 8, after V lost 5 bases and J lost 1 base. This CDR3 contains 16 residues. Full variable domain (rest looked up from reference TRBV5-1 and TRBJ2-3): KAGVTQTPRYLIKTRGQQVTLSCSPISGHRSVSWYQQTPGQGLQFLFEYFSETQRNKGNFPGRFSGRQFSNSRSEMNVSTLELGDSALYLCASRAGGGTRTDTQYFGPGTRLTVL.

The rearrangement links TRBV18 to TRBJ2-5; 9 nucleotides match TRBD2. The germline CDR1 and CDR2 sequences are KGHSH and LQKENI. The CDR3 length is 15 residues. The V segment lost 3 bases and the J segment 4 bases; nucleotides outside the gene matches: 6. CDR3 nucleotides: TGTGCCAGCTCACCTTTAGCGGGGGCCTTAGAGACCCAGTACTTC. Its translation: CASSPLAGALETQYF.

The CDR3 bases are TGTGCCAGCAGTACTGGAGGCAACCCCTATGGCTACACCTTC. Residues: CASSTGGNPYGYTF. This rearrangement joins TRBV6-1 to TRBJ1-2; the D is unclear. Germline CDR1 MNHNS, CDR2 SASEGT. The V and J ends lost 5 bases and 4 bases respectively, with 14 bases between them. The CDR3 has 14 amino acids.

About this clone itself: Other DNA sequences in the same sample also yield this CDR3. This chain connects TRBV6-1 to TRBJ2-7, with D hard to call. V shed 0 bases and J shed 1 base, with 10 bases lying between them. The CDR3 is 15 amino acids. Germline loops: CDR1 MNHNS, CDR2 SASEGT. This CDR3 reads CASSEAPAASYEQYF. The CDR3 DNA reads as TGTGCCAGCAGTGAAGCGCCTGCGGCTTCCTACGAGCAGTACTTC.

The rearrangement joins TRBV4-3 to TRBJ2-3; TRBD1 agrees at 7 bases. The CDR3 runs to 13 residues. The trim removed 7 bases at V and 3 bases at J, leaving 4 bases unmatched. Germline CDR1 and CDR2: LGHNA and YSLEER. The CDR3 loop reads CASKGQKTDTQYF. The DNA of the CDR3 is TGCGCCAGCAAGGGACAGAAGACAGATACGCAGTATTTT.

The V gene is TRBV7-9, the J gene TRBJ2-1, with TRBD1 as a possible D gene (6 bases). CDR3 size: 13 residues. CDR1 and CDR2 (germline): SEHNR, FQNEAQ (reference sequence). The V end lost 5 bases, the J end lost 10 bases, and 15 bases lay between the germline ends. DNA of the CDR3: TGTGCCAGCAGCCCTCGGACCGGGACAGAGCAGTTCTTC. Its protein product is CASSPRTGTEQFF.